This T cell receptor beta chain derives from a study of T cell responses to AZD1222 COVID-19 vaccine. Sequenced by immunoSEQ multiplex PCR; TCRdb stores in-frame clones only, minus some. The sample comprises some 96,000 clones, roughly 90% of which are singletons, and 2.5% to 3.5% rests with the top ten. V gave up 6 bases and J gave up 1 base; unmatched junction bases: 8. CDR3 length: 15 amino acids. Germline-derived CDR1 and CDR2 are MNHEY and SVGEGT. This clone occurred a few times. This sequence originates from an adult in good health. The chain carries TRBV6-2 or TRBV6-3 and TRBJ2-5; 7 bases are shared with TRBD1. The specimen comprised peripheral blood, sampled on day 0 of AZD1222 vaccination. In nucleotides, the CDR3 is TGTGCCAGCAGCTATCCGGGACAGCTCCAAGAGACCCAGTACTTC. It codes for CASSYPGQLQETQYF.